The 17 T cell receptor beta chains below come from one sample, sequenced in a study of blood T cells in healthy people across ages. Then a second PCR, running about 6 to 11 cycles, was carried out with a sample-barcoded 5' primer and a J-beta primer mix. Each CDR3 protein is one row after TCRdb ran MiXCR on the 5' RACE reads. The repertoire holds over 600,000 distinct CDR3 sequences, with under 25% as singletons. The specimen sequenced was blood. These receptors all stem from a man in his 70s in good health.

This clonotype was seen only a few times. One junction end disagrees with the germline gene, perhaps due to a read error. This chain joins TRBV2 and TRBJ2-7; 7 bases are a match to TRBD2. The germline gives CDR1 SNHLY, CDR2 FYNNEI. This CDR3 is built from 13 residues. The CDR3: CASSEALGGRGDF. The DNA for the CDR3 is TGTGCCAGCAGTGAAGCTCTTGGGGGGAGGGGTGATTTC.

As to this clonotype: This may be a read error, as it is one base from a much larger clone. The rearrangement joins TRBV27 to TRBJ2-5; 11 bases line up with TRBD1. After removal of 5 bases from V and 11 bases from J, the junction contained 13 bases not matched to a gene. In germline, CDR1 is MNHEY, CDR2 SMNVEV (reference sequence). The CDR3 contains 15 residues. The CDR3 coding sequence is TGTGCCAGCAGTCGGTTAAGGACAGGGGGCGAAGAGCAGTACTTC. This sequence encodes CASSRLRTGGEEQYF.

The chain combines TRBV12-3 or TRBV12-4 with TRBJ1-3; no reliable D call. The V end lost 8 bases, the J end lost 0 bases, and 14 bases lay between the germline ends. The CDR3 consists of 15 residues. The CDR3 sequence: CASFVGGSSGNTIYF. The CDR3 DNA reads as TGTGCCAGCTTCGTAGGCGGGTCCTCTGGAAACACCATATATTTT.

A few counts support this clonotype. The chain joins TRBV5-1 to TRBJ2-7; possibly TRBD2 for D (5 bases). Germline CDR1 and CDR2: SGHRS and YFSETQ. This CDR3 spans 15 amino acids. V was clipped by 1 base and J by 0 bases, with 11 bases between them. CDR3 in amino acids: CASSLREASSYEQYF. The CDR3 DNA sequence: TGCGCCAGCAGCTTGCGGGAAGCGAGCTCCTACGAGCAGTACTTC.

The J gene is TRBJ2-7, the V gene TRBV12-3 or TRBV12-4; perhaps TRBD2 as D (6 bases). With 3 bases removed from V and 6 bases from J, the gap between germline ends came to 12 bases. There are 13 residues in the CDR3. The CDR3 protein is CASSFNRRGEQYF. The CDR3, as DNA: TGTGCCAGCAGTTTTAACCGGAGGGGCGAGCAGTACTTC.

This clonotype turned up a few times. This sequence joins TRBV4-1 and TRBJ2-5; D unclear. The J call is uncertain, as TRBJ2-1 better fits the DNA end. The CDR3 spans 15 residues. CDR1 MGHRA and CDR2 YSYEKL come from the germline V gene. The CDR3: CASSRSLDPYNEQFF. In nucleotides, the CDR3 is TGCGCCAGCAGCCGATCCTTGGACCCCTACAATGAGCAGTTCTTC.

The V call is TRBV9, the J call TRBJ2-1; D is unclear. This CDR3 has 15 amino acids. In germline, CDR1 is SGDLS, CDR2 YYNGEE. Trimming took off 2 bases at V and 0 bases at J, with 9 bases between the two ends. CDR3 nucleotides: TGTGCCAGCAGCGTTTTGCGGAGCTCCTACAATGAGCAGTTCTTC. Protein product: CASSVLRSSYNEQFF. Filled out from reference TRBV9 and TRBJ2-1, the complete variable domain reads DSGVTQTPKHLITATGQRVTLRCSPRSGDLSVYWYQQSLDQGLQFLIQYYNGEERAKGNILERFSAQQFPDLHSELNLSSLELGDSALYFCASSVLRSSYNEQFFGPGTRLTVL.

DNA of the CDR3: TGTGCCACCGGCTCCTCCGGGACAATTGAGCAGTACTTC. It is translated as CATGSSGTIEQYF. J is TRBJ2-1 and V is TRBV15; D possibly corresponds to TRBD1 (6 bases). The DNA end is a closer match to TRBJ2-7, so the J assignment may be wrong. Looked up from germline, CDR1 is LNHNV and CDR2 is YYDKDF (reference sequence). The CDR3 totals 13 residues.

This clonotype was counted only a few times. The rearrangement joins TRBV29-1 to TRBJ2-7, with 10 bases matching TRBD2. Germline assignment: CDR1 SQVTM and CDR2 ANQGSEA. The CDR3 is made up of 15 amino acids. Trimming cost V 6 bases and J 1 base; bases outside gene matches: 9. This chain's CDR3 is CSVLTSGLASYEQYF. Here the CDR3 DNA reads TGCAGCGTACTGACTAGCGGGTTAGCGTCCTACGAGCAGTACTTC.

This clonotype was picked up a small number of times. The chain is built from TRBV5-1 and TRBJ1-3, with no clear D. The CDR3 consists of 15 residues. Trimming left V 0 bases short and J 0 bases short, with 7 bases between. Germline V CDR1 and CDR2: SGHRS, YFSETQ. In nucleotides, the CDR3 is TGCGCCAGCAGCTTGGAGGTGAACTCTGGAAACACCATATATTTT. This gives the protein CASSLEVNSGNTIYF.

Only a few counts were recorded for this clonotype. One end of the junction does not line up with germline, which may come from a read error. The J gene is TRBJ2-7, the V gene TRBV25-1; no reliable D call. The CDR3 totals 11 residues. Germline CDR1 MGHDK, CDR2 SYGVNS. CDR3: CASSEFAEHYF. CDR3 DNA: TGTGCCAGCAGTGAATTCGCCGAGCATTACTTC.

Note on this clonotype: This may stem from a read error, because a much larger clone lies one nucleotide away. DNA for the CDR3: TGTGCCATCAGTGAAGGGGGTCTAACGGGAGTCGGGGAGCAGTACTTC. Translated: CAISEGGLTGVGEQYF. The chain joins TRBV10-3 to TRBJ2-7, with D perhaps assigned TRBD1 or TRBD2 (6 bases each). Trimming took 3 bases from V and 7 from J, leaving 22 bases between them. This CDR3 has 16 amino acids. Germline V gene sequence: CDR1 ENHRY, CDR2 SYGVKD.

The rearrangement uses TRBV6-9 and TRBJ1-3, with D unclear. Trimming cost V 2 bases and J 0 bases, with 11 bases left between them. This CDR3 is 16 amino acids long. Germline assignment: CDR1 MNHGY and CDR2 SVAAGI. The CDR3 sequence: CASSYGLTLSGNTIYF. CDR3 sequence (DNA): TGTGCCAGCAGTTATGGGCTGACACTCTCTGGAAACACCATATATTTT.

J is TRBJ2-3 and V is TRBV21-1; TRBD2, as called in the table, went unchecked against the DNA. TRBV21-1 corresponds to a pseudogene. This CDR3 region has 18 residues. This chain's CDR3 is CASSTPSRTSGSVDTQYF. In DNA, the CDR3 is TGTGCCAGCAGCACGCCTTCCAGGACTAGCGGGAGTGTTGATACGCAGTATTTT.

This CDR3 reads CASNPGAQETQYF. Written as DNA, the CDR3 is TGTGCCAGCAACCCGGGAGCCCAAGAGACCCAGTACTTC. This rearrangement joins TRBV6-1 to TRBJ2-7; tentative D call: TRBD2 (6 bases). The J call could be wrong; TRBJ2-5 is a better fit for the DNA end. This CDR3 is 13 amino acids long. CDR1 and CDR2 from the germline V gene are MNHNS and SASEGT.

In DNA form, the CDR3 reads TGTGCCAGCAGGACCGGCGGGACCGCGAACACCGGGGAGCTGTTTTTT. Translation gives CASRTGGTANTGELFF. The chain joins TRBV2 to TRBJ2-2, with D tentatively TRBD2 (6 bases). The CDR3 spans 16 residues. The V end lost 6 bases, the J end lost 0 bases, and 14 bases lay between the germline ends. Germline lookup yields CDR1 SNHLY and CDR2 FYNNEI.

In this sample, this clonotype turned up a few times. V and J are TRBV7-2 and TRBJ2-5; 11 bases are a match to TRBD2. The DNA end is more similar to TRBJ2-1, so the J call may be wrong. This CDR3 comprises 16 residues. Per the germline V gene, CDR1 is SGHTA and CDR2 is FQGNSA. Here the CDR3 DNA reads TGTGCCAGCAGCCTATCTACTAGCGGGAGTGGGTATGAGCAGTTCTTC. Translation: CASSLSTSGSGYEQFF.